This TCR beta chain was sequenced during a study of follicular helper T cells after annual influenza vaccination. Study background: For some subjects, blood spans the 2013-2014, 2014-2015 and 2015-2016 annual vaccinations.

Measured with immunoSEQ multiplex PCR; TCRdb has only the in-frame clones, and not every one. The table has some 8,300 clones, approximately 86% seen once. Study-level results: Plasmablast frequency change correlated with clonality change in ICOS+CD38+ cTfh. Rare clonotypes were missed; only about 10-22% of cells gave TCRB.

A note on this clone: Its antigen is not known.

The time point here: 2013-2014 season, 7 days after vaccination. Non-naive CD4+CXCR5+PD-1+ cTfh were sorted into ICOS+CD38+ and ICOS-CD38- fractions. Sequencing was performed on CXCR5+ CD38- circulating T follicular helper cells from blood, taken 7 days after influenza vaccination. The subset is: circulating Tfh, non-naive CD4+CXCR5+PD-1+ (ICOS+CD38+ or ICOS-CD38-). This sequence was found in an adult who received the influenza vaccine.

The CDR3 region is CASSQRDGNEKLFF. CDR3 sequence (DNA): TGTGCCAGCAGCCAACGGGACGGCAATGAAAAACTGTTTTTT. The chain employs TRBV4-2 and TRBJ1-4; tentative D call: TRBD1 (5 bases). Deletions cut 2 bases from V and 5 bases from J, with 9 bases between. The CDR3 sequence is 14 residues long. The germline V gene has CDR1 LGHNA and CDR2 YNFKEQ.